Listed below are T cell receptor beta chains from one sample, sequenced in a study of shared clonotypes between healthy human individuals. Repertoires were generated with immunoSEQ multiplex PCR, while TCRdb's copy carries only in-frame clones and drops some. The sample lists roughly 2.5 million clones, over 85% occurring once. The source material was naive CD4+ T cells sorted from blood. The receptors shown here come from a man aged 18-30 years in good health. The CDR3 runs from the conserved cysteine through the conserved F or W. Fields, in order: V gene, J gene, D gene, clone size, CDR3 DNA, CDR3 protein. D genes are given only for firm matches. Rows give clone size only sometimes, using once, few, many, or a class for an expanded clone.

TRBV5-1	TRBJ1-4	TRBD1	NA	TGCGCCAGCAGCTTACCGGGACAGGGGCATGAAAAACTGTTTTTT	CASSLPGQGHEKLFF
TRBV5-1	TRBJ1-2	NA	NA	TGCGCCAGCAGCTCTCAGGGAGGGGGTGGCTACACCTTC	CASSSQGGGGYTF
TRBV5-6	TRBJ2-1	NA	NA	TGTGCCAGCAGCTTGGTTATTGTCTTTAGCTCCTACAATGAGCAGTTCTTC	CASSLVIVFSSYNEQFF
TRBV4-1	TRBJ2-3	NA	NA	TGCGCCAGCAGCCAAGCGAGGACTCCGGGCACAGATACGCAGTATTTT	CASSQARTPGTDTQYF
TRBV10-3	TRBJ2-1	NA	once	TGTGCCTCCGGGCGGGATGGATACAATGAGCAGTTCTTC	CASGRDGYNEQFF
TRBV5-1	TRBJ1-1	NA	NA	TGCGCCAGCAGCTTGGCCGGACGGATGAACACTGAAGCTTTCTTT	CASSLAGRMNTEAFF
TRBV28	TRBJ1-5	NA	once	TGTGCCAGCAGTAAAGACCCCCGCGGGTCGGCCCAGCATTTT	CASSKDPRGSAQHF
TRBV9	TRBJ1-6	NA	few	TGTGCCAGCAGCGTGAAAGAGGCTTCACCCCTCCACTTT	CASSVKEASPLHF
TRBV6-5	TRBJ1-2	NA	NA	TGTGCCAGCAGCCTAGCCGGGCTCGATGGCTACACCTTC	CASSLAGLDGYTF
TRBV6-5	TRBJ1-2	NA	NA	TGTGCCAGCAGGCGAACCCCGAAGGGCGGCTATGGCTACACCTTC	CASRRTPKGGYGYTF